The present TCR beta chain was sequenced within a study of blood T cells in healthy people across ages. Regarding the study as a whole: Fewer expanded clones and more diversity marked long-lived versus aged donors.

The authors ran a second PCR of roughly 6 to 12 cycles using a sample-barcoded 5' primer and a J-beta primer mix. TCRdb re-derived calls from the 5' RACE reads in MiXCR, one entry per CDR3 protein. The sample yields some 550,000 distinct CDR3 sequences, 40% to 55% seen once. As regards this clonotype: What it binds is not known.

Total RNA extraction produced at least 5.5 micrograms (per sample) for the study. Sequenced: blood. The TCR was taken from a man older than 75 in good health.

The chain's CDR3 is CASSSPLWTTAPRGEQYF. CDR3 bases: TGTGCCAGCAGCTCCCCTTTGTGGACTACCGCTCCTCGGGGTGAGCAGTACTTC. V is TRBV7-2 and J is TRBJ2-5; a possible D gene is TRBD2 (6 bases). CDR1 is SGHTA, CDR2 FQGNSA, per germline. With 4 bases removed from V and 11 bases from J, the gap between germline ends came to 32 bases. The CDR3 is made up of 18 amino acids.